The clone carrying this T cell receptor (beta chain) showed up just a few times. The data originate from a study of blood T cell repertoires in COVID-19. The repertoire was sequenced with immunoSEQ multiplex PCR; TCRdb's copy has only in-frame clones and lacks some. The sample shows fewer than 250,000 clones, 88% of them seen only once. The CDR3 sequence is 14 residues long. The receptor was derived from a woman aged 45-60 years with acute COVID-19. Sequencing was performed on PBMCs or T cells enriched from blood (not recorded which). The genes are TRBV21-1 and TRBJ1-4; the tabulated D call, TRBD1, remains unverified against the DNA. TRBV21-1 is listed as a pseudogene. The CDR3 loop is CASSKGTGGEKLFF. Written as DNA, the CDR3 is TGTGCCAGCAGCAAAGGGACAGGGGGCGAAAAACTGTTTTTT.